The 17 T cell receptor beta chains listed next were all sequenced from one sample in a study of cytomegalovirus exposure and HLA in healthy donors. Repertoires were generated with immunoSEQ multiplex PCR, while TCRdb's copy carries only in-frame clones and drops some. This table holds approximately 300,000 clones, 86% found once. Material for sequencing was PBMCs. These receptors were obtained from a woman younger than 35 in good health and CMV-seronegative.

The chain is built from TRBV5-1 and TRBJ2-7; 7 bases align to TRBD1. The CDR3 runs to 13 residues. The V gene end was trimmed by 7 bases and the J gene end by 0 bases; junction bases not matched to a gene: 4. Germline loops: CDR1 SGHRS, CDR2 YFSETQ. The CDR3 is CASRTGSSYEQYF. CDR3 in DNA: TGCGCCAGCCGGACAGGTAGCTCCTACGAGCAGTACTTC.

The chain couples TRBV29-1 to TRBJ1-1, with D perhaps matching TRBD1 (5 bases). Germline V gives CDR1 SQVTM, CDR2 ANQGSEA. V dropped 6 bases and J dropped 4 bases, with 15 bases sitting between them. The CDR3 is 13 residues long. CDR3 coding DNA: TGCAGCGTCACCGGGGGTAAGGGCACTGAAGCTTTCTTT. It codes for CSVTGGKGTEAFF.

The gene calls are TRBV18 and TRBJ2-6; possible D gene TRBD1, 6 bases. Trimming left V 2 bases short and J 0 bases short, with 11 bases between. The CDR3 sequence is 17 residues long. Looked up from germline, CDR1 is KGHSH and CDR2 is LQKENI. Here the CDR3 DNA reads TGTGCCAGCTCACCAAGACAGGAGTCCTCTGGGGCCAACGTCCTGACTTTC. Its translation is CASSPRQESSGANVLTF.

A single count supports this clone. CDR3 amino acids: CASSYEREVNEQFF. The CDR3 DNA sequence: TGTGCCAGCAGTTATGAGCGGGAGGTGAATGAGCAGTTCTTC. The chain couples TRBV6-5 to TRBJ2-1; TRBD2 matches 9 bases. The trim removed 3 bases at V and 7 bases at J, leaving 4 bases unmatched. From germline, CDR1 is MNHEY and CDR2 SVGAGI. CDR3 length: 14 amino acids.

The CDR3 bases are TGCAGCGTAGGACTAGCGGAGGGGGGCTCCTACAATGAGCAGTTCTTC. It encodes CSVGLAEGGSYNEQFF. V and J are TRBV29-1 and TRBJ2-1; 10 positions match TRBD2. Germline V gene lookup returns CDR1 SQVTM and CDR2 ANQGSEA. V lost 6 bases to trimming and J lost 0 bases; unmatched junction nucleotides: 8. The CDR3 length is 16 residues.

This chain connects TRBV6-5 to TRBJ2-2; no reliable D call. CDR1 MNHEY and CDR2 SVGAGI come from the germline V gene. The CDR3 loop spans 14 amino acids. V lost 2 bases and J lost 4, with 8 bases in between. The CDR3 loop reads CASSYDRGTGELFF. The CDR3 region has the DNA TGTGCCAGCAGTTACGACCGAGGCACCGGGGAGCTGTTTTTT.

The chain is built from TRBV27 and TRBJ2-1, with D perhaps matching TRBD2 (6 bases). The CDR3 runs to 14 residues. V was trimmed by 5 bases and J by 6 bases, leaving 14 bases between them. CDR1 and CDR2 from the germline V gene are MNHEY and SMNVEV (reference sequence). The CDR3 DNA follows: TGTGCCAGCAGTCCTCTGGGACTTTCCAATGAGCAGTTCTTC. Translation: CASSPLGLSNEQFF.

V is TRBV29-1 and J is TRBJ2-3; D not resolved. The CDR3 spans 11 residues. V was cut by 2 bases and J by 5 bases, with 5 bases left in between. The germline CDR1 and CDR2 sequences are SQVTM and ANQGSEA. The CDR3 DNA sequence: TGCAGCGTTGAACCGGGAGATACGCAGTATTTT. This encodes CSVEPGDTQYF.

This clone was picked up a small number of times. The rearrangement links TRBV28 to TRBJ2-2, with 11 bases lining up with TRBD2. Trimming at V came to 4 bases and at J to 7 bases, leaving 8 bases not matched to a gene. The CDR3 totals 16 residues. In germline, CDR1 is MDHEN, CDR2 SYDVKM. CDR3: CASSSPSGRPDGELFF. In nucleotides, the CDR3 is TGTGCCAGCAGTTCCCCTAGCGGGAGGCCTGACGGGGAGCTGTTTTTT.

The chain combines TRBV12-5 with TRBJ2-7; D gene uncertain. V was shortened by 3 bases and J by 7 bases, with 7 bases between the two germline ends. Germline loops: CDR1 LGHNT, CDR2 FRNRAP. This CDR3 comprises 11 residues. The CDR3 protein is CASGFSNEQYF. In DNA, the CDR3 is TGTGCTAGTGGTTTTAGTAATGAGCAGTACTTC.

With regard to this clone: Other DNA sequences from this sample encode an identical CDR3 as well. V usage is TRBV29-1 and J usage is TRBJ2-5; 9 bases agree with TRBD2. With 5 bases clipped from V and 5 bases from J, the junction kept 6 bases outside the gene matches. Per the germline V gene, CDR1 is SQVTM and CDR2 is ANQGSEA. The CDR3 runs 13 residues. The CDR3 protein is CSVRGRAVETQYF. The CDR3 DNA is TGCAGCGTTCGCGGGAGGGCCGTGGAGACCCAGTACTTC.

The rearrangement joins TRBV6-5 to TRBJ1-4; 7 positions match TRBD1. J was trimmed by 6 bases and V by 4 bases; bases with no gene match: 8. This CDR3 region has 15 residues. Germline CDR1 is MNHEY and CDR2 is SVGAGI. The CDR3 DNA is TGTGCCAGCAGTTTAAGGGACAGACTCGATGAAAAACTGTTTTTT. Translated, it gives CASSLRDRLDEKLFF.

The V call is TRBV5-4, the J call TRBJ2-1, with 8 bases fitting TRBD2. Germline V gene sequence: CDR1 SGHNT, CDR2 YYREEE (reference sequence). This CDR3 has 15 amino acids. V was clipped by 2 bases and J by 4 bases; unmatched bases: 5. CDR3 residues: CASSLLTSEYNEQFF. The CDR3, as DNA: TGTGCCAGCAGCTTATTGACTAGCGAGTACAATGAGCAGTTCTTC.

This clone was counted once. The CDR3: CATSRVTGGEQYF. CDR3 bases: TGTGCCACCAGCAGAGTGACCGGCGGCGAGCAGTACTTC. V and J are TRBV15 and TRBJ2-7; D is uncertain. The germline gives CDR1 LNHNV, CDR2 YYDKDF (reference sequence). Trimming took 1 base from V and 6 from J, leaving 10 bases between them. The CDR3 extends over 13 amino acids.

J is TRBJ2-5 and V is TRBV2, with TRBD1 matching 7 bases. CDR3 size: 14 residues. CDR1 SNHLY and CDR2 FYNNEI come from the germline V gene. The V gene end was trimmed by 2 bases and the J gene end by 2 bases; junction bases not matched to a gene: 2. In DNA form, the CDR3 reads TGTGCCAGCAGTGAAATACAGGGGCAAGAGACCCAGTACTTC. It specifies CASSEIQGQETQYF.

This clone was recorded only once. V and J are TRBV9 and TRBJ1-1, with no clear D. Germline values: CDR1 SGDLS, CDR2 YYNGEE. The CDR3 sequence is 16 residues long. The germline V and J ends were trimmed by 4 bases and 0 bases, with 16 bases remaining between them. The DNA for the CDR3 is TGTGCCAGCAGCCCACGGAGCACCCAGCTGAACACTGAAGCTTTCTTT. Amino acid sequence: CASSPRSTQLNTEAFF.

Points on this clone: Germline is not matched at one junction end, which may reflect a read error. This rearrangement joins TRBV10-3 to TRBJ1-2; a possible D gene is TRBD1 (5 bases). CDR3 length: 13 amino acids. Germline values: CDR1 ENHRY, CDR2 SYGVKD. The CDR3, as DNA: TGTGCCATCACCAATGGGGGGAGAGGGTTTTATGCCTTC. This encodes CAITNGGRGFYAF.